The next 9 T cell receptor beta chains were all read from a single sample in a study of CD8 T cells in ankylosing spondylitis. TCRdb used MiXCR to reprocess the 5' RACE reads, holding one entry per CDR3 protein. Seen here are more than 250,000 distinct CDR3 sequences, roughly 11% observed once, and the top ten hold 9.1%. The sequencing input was blood, either unsorted or a sorted T cell fraction (not recorded which). Receptor source: a female donor with ankylosing spondylitis or in good health (not recorded which).

This clonotype was observed a few times. The J gene is TRBJ2-2, the V gene TRBV5-1; 10 bases are a match to TRBD2. The CDR3 spans 18 residues. V lost 0 bases and J lost 2; bases outside the gene matches: 7. From germline, CDR1 is SGHRS and CDR2 YFSETQ. The CDR3 here is CASSLAGLAGANTGELFF. In DNA, the CDR3 is TGCGCCAGCAGCTTGGCCGGGCTAGCGGGGGCAAACACCGGGGAGCTGTTTTTT.

This sequence joins TRBV27 and TRBJ2-5, with TRBD1 matching 7 bases. The CDR3 loop spans 15 amino acids. Germline CDR1 and CDR2: MNHEY and SMNVEV (reference sequence). With 4 bases clipped from V and 5 bases from J, the junction kept 10 bases outside the gene matches. Written as DNA, the CDR3 is TGTGCCAGCAGTTACAGGGGTTTGAGGAAGGAGACCCAGTACTTC. It translates to CASSYRGLRKETQYF.

This clonotype has more than one count but fewer than ten. The rearrangement uses TRBV7-9 and TRBJ1-5; D perhaps matches TRBD1 (6 bases). Germline assignment: CDR1 SEHNR and CDR2 FQNEAQ (reference sequence). V was shortened by 4 bases and J by 11 bases, with 24 bases between the two germline ends. This CDR3 has 16 residues. CDR3 protein: CASSSTAQGPEFAQHF. DNA of the CDR3: TGTGCCAGCAGCTCGACGGCCCAGGGGCCCGAATTCGCCCAGCATTTT.

This clonotype was counted many times. The V gene is TRBV5-1, the J gene TRBJ1-4, with D possibly TRBD1 on 5 matching bases. The CDR3 has 14 amino acids. V lost 5 bases, J lost 8 bases, and 16 bases lay in between. CDR1 and CDR2 from the germline V gene are SGHRS and YFSETQ. The CDR3 bases are TGCGCCAGCAGGTTCGGGACGATCTCGGAAAAACTGTTTTTT. It translates to CASRFGTISEKLFF. The complete variable domain, with remaining parts taken from reference TRBV5-1 and TRBJ1-4, reads KAGVTQTPRYLIKTRGQQVTLSCSPISGHRSVSWYQQTPGQGLQFLFEYFSETQRNKGNFPGRFSGRQFSNSRSEMNVSTLELGDSALYLCASRFGTISEKLFFGSGTQLSVL.

The chain uses TRBV27 and TRBJ1-4; the D gene is possibly TRBD1 (6 bases). V shed 5 bases and J shed 7 bases, with 17 bases lying between them. Germline-derived CDR1 and CDR2 are MNHEY and SMNVEV (reference sequence). CDR3 length equals 15 residues. The CDR3 is CASSRGPGESEKLFF. CDR3 bases: TGTGCCAGCAGTCGGGGACCAGGGGAGAGTGAAAAACTGTTTTTT.

The V gene is TRBV27, the J gene TRBJ2-3; TRBD1 or TRBD2 may be the D gene (5 bases each). This CDR3 is 15 amino acids long. Deletions cut 5 bases from V and 2 bases from J, with 14 bases between. The germline CDR1 and CDR2 sequences are MNHEY and SMNVEV (reference sequence). CDR3 bases: TGTGCCAGCAGTCCTGGGGACCAAACCACAGATACGCAGTATTTT. It specifies CASSPGDQTTDTQYF.

A remark on this clonotype: A much larger clone sits a single nucleotide away, making a read error possible. V is TRBV20-1 and J is TRBJ2-3; D perhaps matches TRBD1 (6 bases). Germline CDR1 reads DFQATT; CDR2 reads SNEGSKA (reference sequence). Trimming shortened V by 3 bases and J by 3 bases, and 10 bases separated the two germline ends. CDR3 length: 13 residues. CDR3 loop: CSARWGRTDTQYF. CDR3 coding DNA: TGCAGTGCTAGGTGGGGGCGTACAGATACGCAGTATTTT.

CDR3 bases: TGCGCCAGCAGATCCACAGGGGGCACGAGGACCGGGGAGCTGTTTTTT. This encodes CASRSTGGTRTGELFF. This chain links TRBV5-1 with TRBJ2-2; the match to TRBD1 covers 9 bases. V trimming: 5 bases; J trimming: 5 bases; junction bases outside the gene matches: 10. This CDR3 contains 16 residues. Germline assignment: CDR1 SGHRS and CDR2 YFSETQ.

There are many counts of this clonotype. The chain is built from TRBV12-3 or TRBV12-4 and TRBJ1-1; 7 bases match TRBD1. Losses at the gene ends were 3 bases for V and 2 bases for J; bases not matched to a gene: 12. The CDR3 contains 17 residues. The CDR3 DNA sequence: TGTGCCAGCAGTTTCTACTCGCCGGGACAGAGAAACACTGAAGCTTTCTTT. Translated, it gives CASSFYSPGQRNTEAFF.